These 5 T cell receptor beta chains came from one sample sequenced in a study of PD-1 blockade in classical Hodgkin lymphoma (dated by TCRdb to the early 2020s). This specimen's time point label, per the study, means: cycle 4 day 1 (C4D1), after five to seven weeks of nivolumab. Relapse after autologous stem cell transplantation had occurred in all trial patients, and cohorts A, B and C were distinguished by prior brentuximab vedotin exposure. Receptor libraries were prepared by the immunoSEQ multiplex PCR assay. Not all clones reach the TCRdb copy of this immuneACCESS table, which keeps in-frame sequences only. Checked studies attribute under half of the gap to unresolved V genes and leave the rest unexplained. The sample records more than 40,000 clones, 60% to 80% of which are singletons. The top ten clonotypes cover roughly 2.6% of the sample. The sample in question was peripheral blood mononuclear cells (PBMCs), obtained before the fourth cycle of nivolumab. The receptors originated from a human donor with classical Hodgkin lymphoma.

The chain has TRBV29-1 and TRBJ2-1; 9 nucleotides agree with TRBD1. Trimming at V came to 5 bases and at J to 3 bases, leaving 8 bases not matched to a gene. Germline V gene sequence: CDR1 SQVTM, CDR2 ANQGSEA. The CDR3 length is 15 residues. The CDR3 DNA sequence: TGCAGCGTTCTGCGGTGGGACAGGGACTACAATGAGCAGTTCTTC. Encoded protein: CSVLRWDRDYNEQFF.

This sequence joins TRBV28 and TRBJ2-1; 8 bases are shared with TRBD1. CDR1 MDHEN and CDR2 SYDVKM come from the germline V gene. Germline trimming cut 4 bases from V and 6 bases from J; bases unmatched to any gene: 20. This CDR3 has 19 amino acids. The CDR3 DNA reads TGTGCCAGCAGTTCGCCCACCAACCGGGACAGGCCCTCCCGCAATGAGCAGTTCTTC. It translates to CASSSPTNRDRPSRNEQFF.

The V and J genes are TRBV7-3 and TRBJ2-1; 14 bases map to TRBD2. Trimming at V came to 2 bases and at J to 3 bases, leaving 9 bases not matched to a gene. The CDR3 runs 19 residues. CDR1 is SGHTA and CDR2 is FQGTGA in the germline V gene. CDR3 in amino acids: CASSLVGTSGGGVYNEQFF. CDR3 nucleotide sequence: TGTGCCAGCAGCTTAGTCGGGACTAGCGGGGGAGGTGTCTACAATGAGCAGTTCTTC.

The CDR3 is CASSYVQPSGNTIYF. In nucleotides, the CDR3 is TGTGCCAGCAGTTACGTGCAGCCCTCTGGAAACACCATATATTTT. The chain uses TRBV6-5 and TRBJ1-3; D ambiguous. The CDR3 sequence is 15 residues long. Trimming took 2 bases from V and 0 from J, leaving 8 bases between them. CDR1 is MNHEY, CDR2 SVGAGI, per germline.

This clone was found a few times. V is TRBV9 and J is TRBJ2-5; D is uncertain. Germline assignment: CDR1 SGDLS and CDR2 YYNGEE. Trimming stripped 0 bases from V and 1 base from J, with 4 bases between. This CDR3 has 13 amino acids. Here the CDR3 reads CASSVGAQETQYF. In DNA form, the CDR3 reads TGTGCCAGCAGCGTAGGGGCCCAAGAGACCCAGTACTTC.